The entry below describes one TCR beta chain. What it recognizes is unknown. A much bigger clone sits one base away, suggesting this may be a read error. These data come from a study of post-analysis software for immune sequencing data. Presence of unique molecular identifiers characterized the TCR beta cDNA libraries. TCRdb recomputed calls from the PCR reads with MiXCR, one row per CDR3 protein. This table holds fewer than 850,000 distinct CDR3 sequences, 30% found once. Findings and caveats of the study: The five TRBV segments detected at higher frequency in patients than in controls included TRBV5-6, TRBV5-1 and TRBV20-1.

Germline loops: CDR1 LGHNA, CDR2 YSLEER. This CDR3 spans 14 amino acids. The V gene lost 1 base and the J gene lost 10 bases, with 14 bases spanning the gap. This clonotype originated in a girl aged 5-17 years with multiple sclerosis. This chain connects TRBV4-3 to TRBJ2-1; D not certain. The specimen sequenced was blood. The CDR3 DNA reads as TGCGCCAGCAGCCAAGCCCCCCAGTCCAGCGAGCAGTTCTTC. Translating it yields CASSQAPQSSEQFF.